These T cell receptor beta chains were read from a single sample in a study of blood T cell repertoires in COVID-19. Repertoires were generated with immunoSEQ multiplex PCR, while TCRdb's copy carries only in-frame clones and drops some. The top ten clones hold 2.1% of a sample with approximately 230,000 clones, around nine tenths of them seen once. The sequenced sample was peripheral blood. These receptors originate from a woman aged 40 to 50 who had recovered from COVID-19. CDR3s include the opening cysteine and the closing phenylalanine or tryptophan. A D gene is named only where the DNA matches it firmly. Clone size is shown for a subset of rows, as once, few, many or a class of expanded clone.

clone_size,d_call,cdr3_length,v_call,j_call,cdr3_nt,cdr3_aa
NA,TRBD2,16,TRBV4-3,TRBJ2-2,TGCGCCAGCAGCCTAGTAGCGGGGCCGAACACCGGGGAGCTGTTTTTT,CASSLVAGPNTGELFF
NA,NA,12,TRBV12-3/TRBV12-4,TRBJ1-6,TGTGCCAGCAGTTTCGGGAATTCACCCCTCCACTTT,CASSFGNSPLHF
NA,NA,13,TRBV14,TRBJ2-1,TGTGCCAGCAGCCAATATAGCCCCAATGAGCAGTTCTTC,CASSQYSPNEQFF
NA,TRBD1,18,TRBV3-1/TRBV3-2,TRBJ1-3,TGTGCCAGCAGCCAAGACGTAATTGGGACAGGGACTGGAAACACCATATATTTT,CASSQDVIGTGTGNTIYF
NA,NA,14,TRBV6-2/TRBV6-3,TRBJ1-2,TGTGCCAGCAGCTTTCGAGGACAGCCGGATGGCTACACCTTC,CASSFRGQPDGYTF
NA,TRBD2,14,TRBV6-2/TRBV6-3,TRBJ2-3,TGTGCCAGCAGTTACGGACTAGTCACAGATACGCAGTATTTT,CASSYGLVTDTQYF
NA,NA,16,TRBV18,TRBJ2-7,TGTGCCAGCTCACCATTGGAAACGGGAGTAGCCCACGAGCAGTACTTC,CASSPLETGVAHEQYF
NA,TRBD1,15,TRBV6-2/TRBV6-3,TRBJ2-1,TGTGCCAGCAGTTACCCGGACAGGGTAAGAAATGAGCAGTTCTTC,CASSYPDRVRNEQFF
NA,TRBD1,14,TRBV3-1/TRBV3-2,TRBJ2-5,TGTGCCAGCAGATTCACAGGGGCATCAGAGACCCAGTACTTC,CASRFTGASETQYF
NA,NA,14,TRBV4-3,TRBJ2-7,TGCGCCAGCAGCCAAGGATACAGCTCCTACGAGCAGTACTTC,CASSQGYSSYEQYF
NA,NA,13,TRBV18,TRBJ2-4,TGTGCCAGCTCACCGAGTATGGGAGACATTCAGTACTTC,CASSPSMGDIQYF
few,TRBD2,15,TRBV7-2,TRBJ2-1,TGTGCCAGCAGCCCAGGACTAGCTCGGAACAATGAGCAGTTCTTC,CASSPGLARNNEQFF
NA,TRBD2,13,TRBV30,TRBJ2-7,TGTGCCTGGAGTGTAGGGAGGGCCTACGAGCAGTACTTC,CAWSVGRAYEQYF